The 12 T cell receptor beta chains reported below all come from one sample, sequenced in a study of cytomegalovirus exposure and HLA in healthy donors (dated by TCRdb to 2016 to 2017). Library preparation was by the immunoSEQ multiplex PCR assay. What TCRdb holds here is the immuneACCESS table cut down to in-frame rearrangements. Part of the clones is not present; checked against another copy, under half of the missing clones reflect an unresolved V gene, and the others are unexplained. Present in this sample are 100,000 to 150,000 clones, around 94% of which were seen just once. The ten biggest clones cover 1% to 1.5% of the sample. The sequenced sample was PBMCs. The receptors were sampled from a woman aged 18-30 years in good health and CMV-seronegative.

This clone was seen just once. The rearrangement links TRBV4-1 to TRBJ2-7; the match to TRBD2 covers 8 bases. This CDR3 spans 16 amino acids. The junction had 7 bases not matched to a gene; V was cut back by 0 bases and J by 3 bases. Germline CDR1 and CDR2: MGHRA and YSYEKL. CDR3 nucleotides: TGCGCCAGCAGCCAAGAATGGCGGGGGGCAAACTACGAGCAGTACTTC. It specifies CASSQEWRGANYEQYF.

This clone was detected only once. The chain is built from TRBV6-5 and TRBJ2-7; a weak D match, TRBD1 (5 bases). Germline CDR1 reads MNHEY; CDR2 reads SVGAGI. The CDR3 has 12 residues. The V and J ends lost 6 bases and 4 bases respectively, with 10 bases between them. The CDR3 coding sequence is TGTGCCAGCAGACAGGTGAGGTACGAGCAGTACTTC. It translates to CASRQVRYEQYF.

This clone was seen a single time. Within the sample, other DNA sequences also encode this same CDR3. The V call is TRBV7-2, the J call TRBJ2-2; D call uncertain. Germline V lookup: CDR1 SGHTA, CDR2 FQGNSA. The CDR3 extends over 14 amino acids. With 5 bases removed from V and 5 bases from J, the gap between germline ends came to 12 bases. The CDR3 DNA follows: TGTGCCAGCAGCCCCCGAGGTCGGACCGGGGAGCTGTTTTTT. It codes for CASSPRGRTGELFF.

V gene TRBV4-1 combines with J gene TRBJ2-7; 7 nucleotides match TRBD1. V gave up 1 base and J gave up 3 bases; unmatched junction bases: 3. The CDR3 length is 14 residues. Germline-derived CDR1 and CDR2 are MGHRA and YSYEKL. The CDR3 sequence is CASSQGQGHYEQYF. Written as DNA, the CDR3 is TGCGCCAGCAGCCAAGGACAGGGTCACTACGAGCAGTACTTC.

The CDR3 DNA follows: TGTGCCAGCAGTTTAGCGGGGGGCCCTAGCACAGATACGCAGTATTTT. Protein: CASSLAGGPSTDTQYF. The chain is built from TRBV5-6 and TRBJ2-3; 10 bases fit TRBD2. V trimming: 5 bases; J trimming: 0 bases; junction bases outside the gene matches: 6. CDR1 and CDR2 (germline): SGHDT, YYEEEE. This CDR3 spans 16 amino acids.

The chain combines TRBV5-1 with TRBJ2-3; D remains unclear. Trimming left V 0 bases short and J 2 bases short, with 13 bases between. The CDR3 consists of 16 residues. From germline, CDR1 is SGHRS and CDR2 YFSETQ. Here the CDR3 DNA reads TGCGCCAGCAGCTTGGTACTTGTGGCGGCCACAGATACGCAGTATTTT. It translates to CASSLVLVAATDTQYF.

The CDR3 DNA sequence: TGTGCCAGCAGTTACCAACAGGGGGCGAATCAGCCCCAGCATTTT. It encodes CASSYQQGANQPQHF. The rearrangement uses TRBV6-5 and TRBJ1-5; 9 positions agree with TRBD1. Germline CDR1 is MNHEY and CDR2 is SVGAGI. This CDR3 spans 15 amino acids. The V gene end was trimmed by 2 bases and the J gene end by 4 bases; junction bases not matched to a gene: 3.

V is TRBV5-1 and J is TRBJ2-1, with D possibly TRBD1 on 6 matching bases. Per germline, CDR1 SGHRS and CDR2 YFSETQ. Trimming removed 0 bases at V and 8 bases at J, with 12 bases between. The CDR3 totals 14 residues. DNA of the CDR3: TGCGCCAGCAGCTTGGCCTCAGGGGTGGATGAGCAGTTCTTC. Translating gives CASSLASGVDEQFF.

The chain employs TRBV6-1 and TRBJ2-7; 9 positions match TRBD1. Trimming removed 3 bases from V and 0 bases from J; junction bases left unmatched: 3. The CDR3 covers 15 residues. CDR1 and CDR2 from the germline V gene are MNHNS and SASEGT. CDR3 DNA sequence: TGTGCCAGCAGTGAGCCGGGACAGGGCTCCTACGAGCAGTACTTC. Its translation is CASSEPGQGSYEQYF.

The chain combines TRBV4-2 with TRBJ2-1; possible D gene TRBD2, 5 bases. The ends were cut back, 0 bases at V and 6 bases at J, with 18 bases in the middle. CDR1 and CDR2 (germline): LGHNA, YNFKEQ. CDR3 size: 17 residues. CDR3 protein: CASSQDRAAAFGNEQFF. The DNA for the CDR3 is TGTGCCAGCAGCCAAGATAGAGCGGCCGCTTTTGGCAATGAGCAGTTCTTC.

CDR3 sequence (DNA): TGTGCCAGCACCGAATCGGGGGTTGGCTACACCTTC. Its protein is CASTESGVGYTF. The chain joins TRBV6-1 to TRBJ1-2, with a weak D call TRBD1 (5 bases). Germline-derived CDR1 and CDR2 are MNHNS and SASEGT. Between the trimmed V and J ends, which lost 7 bases and 7 bases, there was a span of 13 bases. The CDR3 has 12 residues.

The chain couples TRBV27 to TRBJ2-1; 10 bases line up with TRBD2. The CDR3 has 14 amino acids. V shed 5 bases, J shed 7 bases, and the junction held 5 bases outside the gene matches. CDR1 MNHEY and CDR2 SMNVEV come from the germline V gene (reference sequence). The CDR3 protein is CASSPGLATNEQFF. CDR3 sequence (DNA): TGTGCCAGCAGTCCGGGACTAGCGACGAATGAGCAGTTCTTC.